The rows below give T cell receptor beta chains drawn from one sample of a study of cytomegalovirus exposure and HLA in healthy donors. Measured with immunoSEQ multiplex PCR; TCRdb has only the in-frame clones, and not every one. The table shows 150,000 to 200,000 clones, with under 95% occurring only once. The source material was PBMCs. The receptor source for this set is a woman in her late teens or twenties in good health and CMV-seropositive. Both conserved end residues are part of each CDR3. D genes are given only for firm matches. Clone size is not always given. Where it is, it says once, few, many or a class for expanded clones.

j_call clone_size v_call d_call cdr3_nt cdr3_aa
TRBJ2-7 NA TRBV27 NA TGTGCCAGCAGAGAATTTACAGGGAGCTCCTACGAGCAGTACTTC CASREFTGSSYEQYF
TRBJ1-1 NA TRBV7-8 TRBD1 TGTGCCAGCAGCTTAGGAGGTATCGGACAGGGCGAAGCTTTCTTT CASSLGGIGQGEAFF
TRBJ2-1 NA TRBV6-7 NA TGTGCCATCTCCTCAAGGGGCGGAGTCCCTTACAATGAGCAGTTCTTC CAISSRGGVPYNEQFF
TRBJ2-1 NA TRBV7-9 TRBD2 TGTGCCAGCAGCGCCCCCGGGACTAGCGGGGTTGACAATGAGCAGTTCTTC CASSAPGTSGVDNEQFF
TRBJ1-5 once TRBV28 TRBD1 TGTGCCAGCAGTCCGGGACAGGGGGACAATCAGCCCCAGCATTTT CASSPGQGDNQPQHF
TRBJ2-7 NA TRBV7-2 TRBD1 TGTGCCAGCAGCTTAGGGAGGACAGGGTTCTCCTACGAGCAGTACTTC CASSLGRTGFSYEQYF
TRBJ2-6 NA TRBV28 TRBD1 TGTGCCTCCCTCGACAGGGCTGGGGCCAACGTCCTGACTTTC CASLDRAGANVLTF
TRBJ2-5 NA TRBV28 TRBD2 TGTGCCAGCAGTTTCCCCGTGAGCGGGAGGTCGAGGGAGACCCAGTACTTC CASSFPVSGRSRETQYF
TRBJ2-1 NA TRBV6-6 NA TGTGCCAGCAGTTACTCGGGGGGTGAGCAGTTCTTC CASSYSGGEQFF
TRBJ1-3 NA TRBV6-5 TRBD1 TGTGCCAGCAGTTCGACAGGGTCAGGAAACACCATATATTTT CASSSTGSGNTIYF
TRBJ2-7 NA TRBV6-5 TRBD2 TGTGCCAGCAGCGTGACTAGCGGTACCTACGAGCAGTACTTC CASSVTSGTYEQYF
TRBJ1-2 NA TRBV29-1 NA TGCAGCTCCTCTGAGGGGGGGGGCTATGGCTACACCTTC CSSSEGGGYGYTF
TRBJ1-2 NA TRBV2 NA TGTGCCAGCAGTGAGCGGGAGGGGACCTATGGCTACACCTTC CASSEREGTYGYTF
TRBJ1-5 NA TRBV23-1 NA TGCGCCAGCAGTTCGACACGTATTAGCAATCAGCCCCAGCATTTT CASSSTRISNQPQHF
TRBJ2-7 few TRBV28 TRBD2 TGTGCCAGCAGTTTGGCCCCAACCGGGACTAGCTCCCACGAGCAGTACTTC CASSLAPTGTSSHEQYF
TRBJ2-5 NA TRBV23-1 NA TGCGCCAGCAGTCCCCTAGCTCTAGGGCCAGAGACCCAGTACTTC CASSPLALGPETQYF
TRBJ2-3 NA TRBV14 TRBD2 TGTGCCAGCAGCTCACTACTAGCGGGCTTCACAGATACGCAGTATTTT CASSSLLAGFTDTQYF
TRBJ2-7 NA TRBV4-1 NA TGCGCCAGCAGCCTAATTAGCGGAGCCTACGAGCAGTACTTC CASSLISGAYEQYF
TRBJ2-7 NA TRBV28 TRBD1 TGTGCCAGCAGCCCTGCTCGGACAGGTCCCAACTACGAGCAGTACTTC CASSPARTGPNYEQYF
TRBJ2-7 NA TRBV7-2 NA TGTGCCAGCAGCTTAGAGCTCCACTACGAGCAGTACTTC CASSLELHYEQYF
TRBJ1-1 NA TRBV4-1 NA TGCGCCAGCAGCCAAGGATTCGGGGGGCTGGCTTTCTTT CASSQGFGGLAFF